A selection of T cell receptor beta chains follows, all from one sample in a study of blood T cell repertoires in COVID-19. Sequencing used immunoSEQ multiplex PCR; TCRdb keeps in-frame clones, though not all of them. Among about 320,000 clones listed, about 86% were seen once. The source material was peripheral blood. Receptor source: a woman aged 45-65 years with acute or convalescent COVID-19. Both conserved end residues are part of each CDR3. The D gene is left open where the match is weak. The size entry is marked missing in some rows and otherwise reads once, few, many or a size class.

D	size	V	J	DNA	CDR3
-	-	TRBV7-2	TRBJ1-2	TGTGCCAGCAGCCCCGCCCGGGAAGGTGGCTACACCTTC	CASSPAREGGYTF
TRBD1	-	TRBV30	TRBJ2-3	TGTGCCTGGGAGGCGACAGGGGGAGCAGATACGCAGTATTTT	CAWEATGGADTQYF
TRBD1	-	TRBV3-1/TRBV3-2	TRBJ1-1	TGTGCCAGCAAAAACGGACAGGGTGGAGCTTTCTTT	CASKNGQGGAFF
-	few	TRBV5-6	TRBJ1-2	TGTGCCAGCAGCTTGGGGGACACCGCTAACTATGGCTACACCTTC	CASSLGDTANYGYTF
TRBD1	-	TRBV7-9	TRBJ1-2	TGTGCCAGCAGCCCGGGAGCGGGGACAGGCGGCTACACCTTC	CASSPGAGTGGYTF
TRBD1	once	TRBV6-5	TRBJ2-1	TGTGCCAGCAGCCCCACAGGGGGCGATCAGTTCTTC	CASSPTGGDQFF
-	-	TRBV5-8	TRBJ1-2	TGTGCCAGCAGCAGTGAGATAACCAAACCTAACTATGGCTACACCTTC	CASSSEITKPNYGYTF
TRBD1	-	TRBV30	TRBJ1-4	TGTGCCTGGACCGAGGGGGGGACAGGGGGTGAAAAACTGTTTTTT	CAWTEGGTGGEKLFF
-	-	TRBV9	TRBJ1-4	TGTGCCAGCAGCGTAGACAGCCTTCGGGAAAAACTGTTTTTT	CASSVDSLREKLFF
-	-	TRBV15	TRBJ1-5	TGTGCCACCAGCAGAGAGGCAGGCAATCAGCCCCAGCATTTT	CATSREAGNQPQHF
TRBD1	once	TRBV27	TRBJ1-5	TGTGCCAGTCGGGACAGGGGGGGATATCAGCCCCAGCATTTT	CASRDRGGYQPQHF
TRBD1	-	TRBV5-1	TRBJ1-2	TGCGCCAGCAGGGGGCAGGGGGAAGGAGGCTACACCTTC	CASRGQGEGGYTF
TRBD2	-	TRBV7-2	TRBJ2-1	TGTGCCAGCAGCACGGGCGGGACTAGCAGCTACAATGAGCAGTTCTTC	CASSTGGTSSYNEQFF
TRBD2	-	TRBV19	TRBJ2-5	TGTGCCAGTAGTAGGGCGAGGGTGCGGGGGGCCATCCCCCAAGAGACCCAGTACTTC	CASSRARVRGAIPQETQYF
TRBD1	-	TRBV27	TRBJ1-1	TGTGCCAGCAGATTGGGGACAGCTTACACTGAAGCTTTCTTT	CASRLGTAYTEAFF
TRBD2	-	TRBV5-4	TRBJ2-3	TGTGCCAGCAGCTTTTCCGGGGGGTGGACAGATACGCAGTATTTT	CASSFSGGWTDTQYF
-	-	TRBV29-1	TRBJ1-1	TGCAGCGTTGTCGCAGGGGTTAACACTGAAGCTTTCTTT	CSVVAGVNTEAFF
TRBD1	-	TRBV19	TRBJ2-5	TGTGCCAGTAGTGTCGGACAGGGGGGCCAGACCCAGTACTTC	CASSVGQGGQTQYF
TRBD1	-	TRBV11-3	TRBJ1-3	TGTGCCAGCAGCTTACAGGGGGGTTCTGGAAACACCATATATTTT	CASSLQGGSGNTIYF
TRBD1	-	TRBV19	TRBJ1-2	TGTGCCAGTAGTAGAACCCCGGGACAGGGTGGTGGCTACACCTTC	CASSRTPGQGGGYTF
TRBD2	-	TRBV5-1	TRBJ2-1	TGCGCCAGCAGGCCTAGGACTAGCGGGGTTTACAATGAGCAGTTCTTC	CASRPRTSGVYNEQFF
TRBD2	-	TRBV11-2	TRBJ2-2	TGTGCCAGCTGGGGGGGACTTAACACCGAGGAGCTGTTTTTT	CASWGGLNTEELFF
TRBD1	-	TRBV18	TRBJ2-3	TGTGCCAGCTCACCACCGGGACAGGGGGCCGTTACGCAGTATTTT	CASSPPGQGAVTQYF
-	few	TRBV4-1	TRBJ1-3	TGCGCCAGCAGCCAAGTCCCCGACACCATATATTTT	CASSQVPDTIYF
TRBD1	-	TRBV7-2	TRBJ2-3	TGTGCCAGCAGCCCAAGGACAGGCCCAGTCACAGATACGCAGTATTTT	CASSPRTGPVTDTQYF
-	-	TRBV5-5	TRBJ1-1	TGTGCCAGTACTAGACGGCCGAACACTGAAGCTTTCTTT	CASTRRPNTEAFF